What follows is one TCR beta chain and its context. Germline V gene data show CDR1 as SGHAT and CDR2 as FQNNGV. V lost 5 bases, J lost 4 bases, and 17 bases lay in between. This CDR3 is 15 amino acids long. These data originate in a study of T cells after yellow fever vaccination. TCRdb fed the 5' RACE reads into MiXCR, producing one record per CDR3 protein. The sample has some 420,000 distinct CDR3 sequences, 15% to 20% seen once. J is TRBJ2-5 and V is TRBV11-2, with a tentative D call TRBD2 (6 bases). The receptor was derived from a man in his late teens or twenties who received the YFV17D yellow fever vaccine. The specimen was PBMCs, collected before the yellow fever booster vaccination. The CDR3 sequence: CASSPFGVSGETQYF. CDR3 nucleotide sequence: TGTGCCAGCAGCCCGTTCGGGGTTAGCGGAGAGACCCAGTACTTC.